These T cell receptor beta chains were read from a single sample in a study of CD8+ T cells in alopecia areata. The method was immunoSEQ multiplex PCR; TCRdb's version includes in-frame clones alone and lacks a portion of them. Among hundreds of thousands of clones listed, 67% were seen once. The starting material was CD4+ T cells sorted from blood, obtained at week 0. Every receptor here comes from a human donor with alopecia areata. CDR3s include the opening cysteine and the closing phenylalanine or tryptophan. A D gene is named only where the DNA matches it firmly. Clone size appears in some rows only: once, few, many, or a class for an expanded clone.

v_gene	j_gene	abundance	d_gene	CDR3nt	CDR3aa
TRBV5-1	TRBJ1-5	NA	NA	TGCGCCAGCAGCTTGGAGGGCCCACATCAGCCCCAGCATTTT	CASSLEGPHQPQHF
TRBV29-1	TRBJ2-2	NA	NA	TGCAGCGTTGACACCATCCGCCCCGGGGAGCTGTTTTTT	CSVDTIRPGELFF
TRBV7-2	TRBJ2-5	NA	TRBD1	TGTGCCAGCAGATTCACAGGGGGAGAGACCCAGTACTTC	CASRFTGGETQYF
TRBV29-1	TRBJ2-1	few	TRBD2	TGCAGCGTTGAAGCGAGCGGACTAGAGTACAATGAGCAGTTCTTC	CSVEASGLEYNEQFF
TRBV18	TRBJ1-2	few	NA	TGTGCCAGCTCACCACAAGACACCTATGGCTACACCTTC	CASSPQDTYGYTF
TRBV30	TRBJ1-5	NA	NA	TGTGCCTGGAGAAGGAATAGCAATCAGCCCCAGCATTTT	CAWRRNSNQPQHF
TRBV18	TRBJ1-1	NA	NA	TGTGCCAGCTCACCCCTCGACTTCGCGCTGAACACTGAAGCTTTCTTT	CASSPLDFALNTEAFF
TRBV27	TRBJ1-1	NA	NA	TGTGCCAGCAGTTTATCGGTACAGGCTGAAGCTTTCTTT	CASSLSVQAEAFF
TRBV4-1	TRBJ2-4	NA	TRBD1	TGCGCCAGCAGCCATTCGGGACAGGGGACGGCCAAAAACATTCAGTACTTC	CASSHSGQGTAKNIQYF
TRBV25-1	TRBJ2-2	few	NA	TGTGCCGGAACCGGACAGACCACCGGGGAGCTGTTTTTT	CAGTGQTTGELFF
TRBV7-3	TRBJ2-4	NA	NA	TGTGCCAGCAGCCTCAAAAACATTCAGTACTTC	CASSLKNIQYF
TRBV7-9	TRBJ2-1	once	NA	TGTGCCAGCAGCAGGCGCATCACACCAACTGGGATATGGGAGCAGTTCTTC	CASSRRITPTGIWEQFF
TRBV29-1	TRBJ2-7	NA	NA	TGCAGCGTTGAAGAGTTGGGGAAATACGAGCAGTACTTC	CSVEELGKYEQYF
TRBV6-6	TRBJ2-5	NA	TRBD2	TGTGCCAGCAGTCAACGTCCCCCGGGGGGTCAAGAGACCCAGTACTTC	CASSQRPPGGQETQYF
TRBV2	TRBJ2-2	NA	NA	TGTGCCAGCAGTGCCCACACCGGGGAGCTGTTTTTT	CASSAHTGELFF
TRBV30	TRBJ2-3	NA	NA	TGTGCCTGGAGTAGGGGACAAGACACAGATACGCAGTATTTT	CAWSRGQDTDTQYF
TRBV9	TRBJ2-1	NA	NA	TGTGCCAGCAGCCTGAAACGGAACTACAATGAGCAGTTCTTC	CASSLKRNYNEQFF
TRBV6-5	TRBJ2-1	NA	NA	TGTGCCAGCAGTTACTCGGGGAGCCGCTCCTACAATGAGCAGTTCTTC	CASSYSGSRSYNEQFF
TRBV29-1	TRBJ1-2	NA	NA	TGCAGCGTTGGAAACTATGGCTACACCTTC	CSVGNYGYTF
TRBV9	TRBJ2-3	NA	NA	TGTGCCAGCAGCGTAGGTCCCAACACAGATACGCAGTATTTT	CASSVGPNTDTQYF
TRBV5-4	TRBJ2-5	once	NA	TGTGCCAGCAGCTCAGGGCCTCTTCAAGAGACCCAGTACTTC	CASSSGPLQETQYF
TRBV7-8	TRBJ2-7	NA	NA	TGTGCCAGCAGCTTACAGGGTACTAGCGAGCAGTACTTC	CASSLQGTSEQYF
TRBV9	TRBJ1-2	NA	NA	TGTGCCAGCAGTCCAGGGAACTATGGCTACACCTTC	CASSPGNYGYTF
TRBV5-1	TRBJ2-7	NA	NA	TGCGCCAGCAGCTTAGACGCCACCTACGAGCAGTACTTC	CASSLDATYEQYF
TRBV25-1	TRBJ2-3	NA	NA	TGTGCCAGCAGTGATAGGGCAGATACGCAGTATTTT	CASSDRADTQYF
TRBV6-5	TRBJ2-3	few	NA	TGTGCCAGCAGGGAGCGGCGCACAGATACGCAGTATTTT	CASRERRTDTQYF
TRBV9	TRBJ2-3	NA	NA	TGTGCCAGCAGCTCCGAGGACACGCAGTATTTT	CASSSEDTQYF
TRBV20-1	TRBJ2-5	NA	NA	TGCAGTGCTAGATCACAAGAGACCCAGTACTTC	CSARSQETQYF
TRBV7-7	TRBJ2-5	NA	TRBD1	TGTGCTAGCAGCTTAGGGGGCTCGGGAGAGACCCAGTACTTC	CASSLGGSGETQYF
TRBV7-9	TRBJ2-3	NA	TRBD1	TGTGCCAGCACCGCAGACAGGGGAGACACAGATACGCAGTATTTT	CASTADRGDTDTQYF
TRBV9	TRBJ2-5	NA	TRBD2	TGTGCCAGCAGCCTAGGACTAGCGGAAGAGACCCAGTACTTC	CASSLGLAEETQYF
TRBV29-1	TRBJ2-6	few	NA	TGCAGCGCGGAGACAGGAGCCAACGTCCTGACTTTC	CSAETGANVLTF
TRBV6-1	TRBJ2-4	NA	TRBD1	TGTGCCAGCAGTGATCTGCCAGGGGGCCCGGAGGGGTTC	CASSDLPGGPEGF
TRBV29-1	TRBJ2-7	NA	NA	TGCAGCGTTGACACGGACACCAGCTCCTACGAGCAGTACTTC	CSVDTDTSSYEQYF
TRBV14	TRBJ2-3	NA	TRBD2	TGTGCCAGCAGCCTCAGCGGGGCCCCAGATACGCAGTATTTT	CASSLSGAPDTQYF
TRBV12-5	TRBJ2-5	NA	TRBD2	TGTGCTAGTGGTTGGACTAGCGGACGCCAAGAGACCCAGTACTTC	CASGWTSGRQETQYF
TRBV30	TRBJ1-1	NA	NA	TGTGCCTGGAGTGTATGGGGAGCGGGGAACACTGAAGCTTTCTTT	CAWSVWGAGNTEAFF
TRBV14	TRBJ2-5	NA	NA	TGTGCCAGCAGCTCGCGGGCGGTCCAAGAGACCCAGTACTTC	CASSSRAVQETQYF